Shown below are 23 T cell receptor beta chains from a single sample sequenced in a study of CD4 T cells in relation to SARS-CoV-2 and coronaviruses. The unexposed donors gave CD4+ T cells in 2011-2018, prior to COVID-19. After more than eight days of culture, CD4+ T cells were isolated. Their cognate antigens are unknown. Sequencing was performed with immunoSEQ multiplex PCR; in TCRdb, only in-frame clones are kept and a portion is missing. This table holds over 25,000 clones, 60% to 75% found once. The sequencing input was CD4+ T cells from PBMCs, cultured in vitro. These receptors all stem from a human donor in good health.

The J gene is TRBJ1-3, the V gene TRBV25-1; D unclear. This CDR3 contains 10 residues. The ends were cut back, 10 bases at V and 7 bases at J, with 8 bases in the middle. Germline-derived CDR1 and CDR2 are MGHDK and SYGVNS. The CDR3 sequence: CATQANTIYF. As DNA, the CDR3 is TGTGCCACCCAGGCCAACACCATATATTTT.

This clone was found a few times. The chain couples TRBV18 to TRBJ1-1; no definite D call. Trimming shortened V by 1 base and J by 1 base, and 10 bases separated the two germline ends. The V gene's germline CDR1 is KGHSH and CDR2 LQKENI. This CDR3 spans 15 amino acids. In nucleotides, the CDR3 is TGTGCCAGCTCACCACAACCGACCGAGAACACTGAAGCTTTCTTT. This translates into CASSPQPTENTEAFF.

The V call is TRBV4-1, the J call TRBJ2-5; D remains unclear. The CDR3 covers 14 residues. V lost 0 bases to trimming and J lost 7 bases, with 12 bases between them. The germline V gene encodes CDR1 MGHRA and CDR2 YSYEKL. In nucleotides, the CDR3 is TGCGCCAGCAGCCAAGAAGGCAGAGCAGGGACCCAGTACTTC. It specifies CASSQEGRAGTQYF.

The chain has TRBV5-4 and TRBJ2-6; tentatively, D is TRBD1 (6 bases). The V gene's germline CDR1 is SGHNT and CDR2 YYREEE (reference sequence). The CDR3 covers 15 residues. Between the trimmed V and J ends, which lost 4 bases and 2 bases, there was a span of 10 bases. CDR3 DNA sequence: TGTGCCAGCAGCACACAGGGTGCTGGGGCCAACGTCCTGACTTTC. Translating it yields CASSTQGAGANVLTF.

The rearrangement uses TRBV6-1 and TRBJ1-2, with 7 positions matching TRBD1. The CDR3 consists of 14 residues. Germline V gene data show CDR1 as MNHNS and CDR2 as SASEGT. J was trimmed by 4 bases and V by 8 bases; bases with no gene match: 10. The CDR3 reads CASRDRASSYGYTF. CDR3 nucleotides: TGTGCCAGCCGAGACAGGGCCTCCTCCTATGGCTACACCTTC.

This clone occurred a few times. This chain links TRBV5-1 with TRBJ1-5, with D hard to call. Trimming took off 1 base at V and 3 bases at J, with 8 bases between the two ends. There are 14 residues in the CDR3. Per the germline V gene, CDR1 is SGHRS and CDR2 is YFSETQ. The CDR3 loop reads CASSLLGNNQPQHF. In DNA, the CDR3 is TGCGCCAGCAGCTTGCTAGGGAACAATCAGCCCCAGCATTTT.

This chain connects TRBV3-1 (or the pseudogene TRBV3-2) to TRBJ1-2, with 7 positions matching TRBD1. Germline loops: CDR1 LGHDT, CDR2 YNNKEL (reference sequence). This CDR3 is built from 14 residues. J gave up 8 bases and V 5 bases, and 11 bases lay outside the gene matches. The CDR3 region is CASSTSGGAGGYTF. The CDR3 DNA reads TGTGCCAGCAGCACCTCAGGGGGGGCCGGAGGCTACACCTTC.

The V call is TRBV21-1, the J call TRBJ1-5; the table assigns TRBD1, which was not confirmed against the DNA. TRBV21-1 is classified as a pseudogene. This CDR3 is built from 14 residues. The CDR3 DNA sequence: TGTGCCAGCACCCCGGGACAGGGAAACCAGCCCCAGCATTTT. Its translation is CASTPGQGNQPQHF.

The chain combines TRBV19 with TRBJ2-3, with TRBD1 matching over 8 bases. The CDR3 is made up of 14 amino acids. Trimming cost V 4 bases and J 8 bases; bases outside gene matches: 8. Germline V gene sequence: CDR1 LNHDA, CDR2 SQIVND (reference sequence). The CDR3 region is CASSTDRAWGTQYF. CDR3 DNA sequence: TGTGCCAGTAGTACGGACAGGGCTTGGGGTACGCAGTATTTT. Together with reference TRBV19 and TRBJ2-3, the CDR3 gives the full variable domain: DGGITQSPKYLFRKEGQNVTLSCEQNLNHDAMYWYRQDPGQGLRLIYYSQIVNDFQKGDIAEGYSVSREKKESFPLTVTSAQKNPTAFYLCASSTDRAWGTQYFGPGTRLTVL.

V usage is TRBV9 and J usage is TRBJ2-3; D perhaps matches TRBD2 (5 bases). CDR1 SGDLS and CDR2 YYNGEE come from the germline V gene. This CDR3 region has 18 residues. V lost 0 bases and J lost 4, with 21 bases in between. The CDR3 sequence: CASSVEERGGSFADTQYF. In DNA, the CDR3 is TGTGCCAGCAGCGTAGAGGAACGCGGCGGGTCCTTTGCAGATACGCAGTATTTT.

CDR3 sequence: CASSSGTNTGELFF. CDR3 DNA: TGCGCCAGCAGCTCCGGGACCAACACCGGGGAGCTGTTTTTT. The chain has TRBV5-1 and TRBJ2-2; D may correspond to TRBD1 or TRBD2 (5 bases each). The germline CDR1 and CDR2 sequences are SGHRS and YFSETQ. V was shortened by 3 bases and J by 2 bases, with 8 bases between the two germline ends. There are 14 residues in the CDR3.

A single count supports this clone. J is TRBJ1-3 and V is TRBV18; D may be TRBD1 (6 bases). V gave up 3 bases and J gave up 4 bases, with 10 bases separating them. The CDR3 is 14 amino acids. Germline V gene sequence: CDR1 KGHSH, CDR2 LQKENI. CDR3 nucleotide sequence: TGTGCCAGCTCACCCCGGGACAAGGGAAACACCATATATTTT. It encodes CASSPRDKGNTIYF.

The genes are TRBV7-9 and TRBJ1-2; 9 bases line up with TRBD1. J was trimmed by 5 bases and V by 5 bases; bases with no gene match: 9. CDR1 and CDR2 (germline): SEHNR, FQNEAQ (reference sequence). The CDR3 runs to 15 residues. Here the CDR3 reads CASSPNRGQGYGYTF. CDR3 nucleotide sequence: TGTGCCAGCAGCCCGAACAGGGGGCAGGGGTATGGCTACACCTTC. Full variable domain (remainder filled in from reference TRBV7-9 and TRBJ1-2): DTGVSQNPRHKITKRGQNVTFRCDPISEHNRLYWYRQTLGQGPEFLTYFQNEAQLEKSRLLSDRFSAERPKGSFSTLEIQRTEQGDSAMYLCASSPNRGQGYGYTFGSGTRLTVV.

The gene calls are TRBV19 and TRBJ2-7, with D possibly being TRBD2 (7 bases). The CDR3 extends over 14 amino acids. The V and J ends lost 5 bases and 5 bases respectively, with 16 bases between them. Germline CDR1 reads LNHDA; CDR2 reads SQIVND (reference sequence). CDR3 in amino acids: CASSVAGARNEQYF. CDR3 nucleotide sequence: TGTGCCAGTAGTGTCGCGGGGGCGCGCAACGAGCAGTACTTC.

The rearrangement joins TRBV7-2 to TRBJ1-1; no firm D call. The CDR3 totals 14 residues. CDR1 and CDR2 (germline): SGHTA, FQGNSA. V was pared by 1 base and J by 0 bases, with 6 bases between. In DNA, the CDR3 is TGTGCCAGCAGCTTAGTCAATCTGAACACTGAAGCTTTCTTT. It specifies CASSLVNLNTEAFF.

The chain uses TRBV6-5 and TRBJ2-3; 10 bases line up with TRBD2. CDR3 size: 15 residues. V shed 4 bases, J shed 1 base, and the junction held 2 bases outside the gene matches. Germline V CDR1 and CDR2: MNHEY, SVGAGI. CDR3 protein: CASSSAGGGTDTQYF. CDR3 sequence (DNA): TGTGCCAGCAGTTCAGCGGGAGGGGGCACAGATACGCAGTATTTT.

The rearrangement joins TRBV7-6 to TRBJ2-7, with D unresolved. Germline V lookup: CDR1 SGHVS, CDR2 FNYEAQ. The CDR3 is 15 amino acids. V lost 4 bases and J 0 bases, leaving 13 bases between the germline ends. CDR3 nucleotide sequence: TGTGCCAGCAGCTACCACCTTGAGGCCTCCTACGAGCAGTACTTC. It is translated as CASSYHLEASYEQYF.

CDR3 DNA sequence: TGCGCCAGCAGCTTGCTAGCGGGAGGGCCCTACGAGCAGTACTTC. This translates into CASSLLAGGPYEQYF. The rearrangement links TRBV5-1 to TRBJ2-7; 12 bases map to TRBD2. The CDR3 totals 15 residues. Germline-derived CDR1 and CDR2 are SGHRS and YFSETQ. With V trimmed by 1 base and J by 2 bases, 1 base remained unmatched.

The chain links TRBV6-1 to TRBJ2-1; 10 bases are shared with TRBD2. CDR3 length: 18 residues. The V gene end was trimmed by 2 bases and the J gene end by 0 bases; junction bases not matched to a gene: 7. CDR1 and CDR2 (germline): MNHNS, SASEGT. CDR3 sequence (DNA): TGTGCCAGCAGTGAACGAGCGGGAGGGGTTAGCTCCTACAATGAGCAGTTCTTC. Its protein product is CASSERAGGVSSYNEQFF.

This sequence joins TRBV10-3 and TRBJ2-3, with 9 bases lining up with TRBD2. CDR1 is ENHRY and CDR2 is SYGVKD in the germline V gene. V trimming: 10 bases; J trimming: 6 bases; junction bases outside the gene matches: 14. There are 15 residues in the CDR3. The CDR3 region has the DNA TGTGCCACCTCGACTAGCGGTTCGACTAGGGATACGCAGTATTTT. As protein: CATSTSGSTRDTQYF.

The chain links TRBV6-6 to TRBJ1-4, with D perhaps matching TRBD1 (5 bases). Germline loops: CDR1 MNHNY, CDR2 SVGAGI (reference sequence). The germline V and J ends were trimmed by 2 bases and 6 bases, with 10 bases remaining between them. The CDR3 loop spans 14 amino acids. The DNA for the CDR3 is TGTGCCAGCAGTTACGGGCGGGGGTATGAAAAACTGTTTTTT. Amino acids: CASSYGRGYEKLFF.

This chain joins TRBV7-2 and TRBJ2-3; no clear D gene. Trimming shortened V by 3 bases and J by 1 base, and 11 bases separated the two germline ends. This CDR3 region has 15 residues. Germline values: CDR1 SGHTA, CDR2 FQGNSA. The CDR3 here is CASSFQDGGTDTQYF. In nucleotides, the CDR3 is TGTGCCAGCAGCTTCCAGGATGGGGGCACAGATACGCAGTATTTT. The full variable domain, in which reference TRBV7-2 and TRBJ2-3 provide the parts outside the CDR3, is GAGVSQSPSNKVTEKGKDVELRCDPISGHTALYWYRQSLGQGLEFLIYFQGNSAPDKSGLPSDRFSAERTGGSVSTLTIQRTQQEDSAVYLCASSFQDGGTDTQYFGPGTRLTVL.

This chain's CDR3 is CSVEDWATNSGANVLTF. CDR3 DNA: TGCAGCGTTGAAGATTGGGCCACCAACTCTGGGGCCAACGTCCTGACTTTC. This chain connects TRBV29-1 to TRBJ2-6; D ambiguous. The CDR3 sequence is 17 residues long. Trimming shortened V by 0 bases and J by 0 bases, and 12 bases separated the two germline ends. The germline V gene encodes CDR1 SQVTM and CDR2 ANQGSEA.